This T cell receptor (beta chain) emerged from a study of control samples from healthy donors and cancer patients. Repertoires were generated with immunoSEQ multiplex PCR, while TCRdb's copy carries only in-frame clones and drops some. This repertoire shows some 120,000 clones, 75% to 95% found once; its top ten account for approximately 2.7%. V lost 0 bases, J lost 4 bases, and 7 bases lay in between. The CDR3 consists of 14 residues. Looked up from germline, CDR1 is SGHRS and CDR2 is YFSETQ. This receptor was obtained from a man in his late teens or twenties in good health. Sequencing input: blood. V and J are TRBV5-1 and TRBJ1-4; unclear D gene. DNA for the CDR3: TGCGCCAGCAGCTTGGAAAACAGTAATGAAAAACTGTTTTTT. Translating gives CASSLENSNEKLFF.